This entry features one TCR beta chain sequence. Its specificity is unknown. PCR was performed using 60 Vbeta and 13 Jbeta primers. Using immunoSEQ multiplex PCR, the repertoire was profiled, and TCRdb retains in-frame clones only, with some absent. The table shows 150,000 to 200,000 clones, with 81% occurring only once. This entry comes from a study of cytomegalovirus exposure and HLA in healthy donors. Study outcomes and limitations: High specificity and sensitivity for cytomegalovirus status were reported for the classifier. Most TCR beta V segments were productive about 87% or about 30% of the time in an earlier analysis.

Germline V gene lookup returns CDR1 LNHDA and CDR2 SQIVND (reference sequence). Deletions cut 3 bases from V and 4 bases from J, with 15 bases between. This CDR3 is 15 amino acids long. Sequenced input: PBMCs. The clonotype originates from a woman younger than 30 in good health and CMV-seropositive. This chain uses TRBV19 with TRBJ1-2, with D maybe TRBD1 (6 bases). In nucleotides, the CDR3 is TGTGCCAGTAGTATCGATACGGGACACTTCTATGGCTACACCTTC. This translates into CASSIDTGHFYGYTF.